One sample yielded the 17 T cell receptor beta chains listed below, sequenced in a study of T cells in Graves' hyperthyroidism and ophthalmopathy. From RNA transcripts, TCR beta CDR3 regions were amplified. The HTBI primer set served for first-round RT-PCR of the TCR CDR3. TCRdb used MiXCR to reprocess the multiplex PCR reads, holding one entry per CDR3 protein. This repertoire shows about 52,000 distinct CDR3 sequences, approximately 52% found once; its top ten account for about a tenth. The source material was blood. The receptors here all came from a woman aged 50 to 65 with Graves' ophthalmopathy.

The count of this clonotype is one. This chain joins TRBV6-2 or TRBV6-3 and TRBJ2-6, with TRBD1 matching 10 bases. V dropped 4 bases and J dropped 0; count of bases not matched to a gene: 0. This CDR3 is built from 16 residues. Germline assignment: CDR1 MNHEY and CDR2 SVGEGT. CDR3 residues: CASSWTGGSGANVLTF. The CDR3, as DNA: TGTGCCAGCAGTTGGACAGGGGGCTCTGGGGCCAACGTCCTGACTTTC.

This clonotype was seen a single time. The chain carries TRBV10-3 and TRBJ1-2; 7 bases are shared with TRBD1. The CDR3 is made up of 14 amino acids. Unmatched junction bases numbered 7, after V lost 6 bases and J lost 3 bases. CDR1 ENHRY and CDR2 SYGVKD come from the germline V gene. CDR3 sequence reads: CAIRSTGVDYGYTF. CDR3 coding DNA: TGTGCCATCAGATCCACAGGGGTGGACTATGGCTACACCTTC.

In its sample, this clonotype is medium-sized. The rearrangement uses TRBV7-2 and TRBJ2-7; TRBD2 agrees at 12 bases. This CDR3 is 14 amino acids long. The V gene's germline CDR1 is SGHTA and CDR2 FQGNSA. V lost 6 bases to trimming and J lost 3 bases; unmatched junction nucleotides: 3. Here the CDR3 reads CASRLTSGSYEQYF. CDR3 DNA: TGTGCCAGCAGACTGACTAGCGGGAGCTACGAGCAGTACTTC.

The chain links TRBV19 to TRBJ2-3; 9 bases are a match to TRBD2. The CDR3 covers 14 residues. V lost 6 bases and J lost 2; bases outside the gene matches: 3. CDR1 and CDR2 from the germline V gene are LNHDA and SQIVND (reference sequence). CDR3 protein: CASRSSGDTDTQYF. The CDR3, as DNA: TGTGCCAGTAGGTCTAGCGGGGACACAGATACGCAGTATTTT.

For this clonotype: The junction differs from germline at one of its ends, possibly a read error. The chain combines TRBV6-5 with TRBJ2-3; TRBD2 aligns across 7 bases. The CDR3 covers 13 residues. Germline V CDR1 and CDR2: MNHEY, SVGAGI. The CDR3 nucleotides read TGTGCCAGCGGTTACACTAGCGCCGATACGCAATATTTT. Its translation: CASGYTSADTQYF.

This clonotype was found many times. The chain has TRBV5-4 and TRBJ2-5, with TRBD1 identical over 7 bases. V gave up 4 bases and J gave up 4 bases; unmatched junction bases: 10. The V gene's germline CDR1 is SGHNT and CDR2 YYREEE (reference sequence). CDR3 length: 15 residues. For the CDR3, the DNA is TGTGCCAGCAGCATCAGGACGACAGGGACAGAGACCCAGTACTTC. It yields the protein CASSIRTTGTETQYF. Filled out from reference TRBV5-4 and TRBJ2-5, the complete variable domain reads ETGVTQSPTHLIKTRGQQVTLRCSSQSGHNTVSWYQQALGQGPQFIFQYYREEENGRGNFPPRFSGLQFPNYSSELNVNALELDDSALYLCASSIRTTGTETQYFGPGTRLLVL.

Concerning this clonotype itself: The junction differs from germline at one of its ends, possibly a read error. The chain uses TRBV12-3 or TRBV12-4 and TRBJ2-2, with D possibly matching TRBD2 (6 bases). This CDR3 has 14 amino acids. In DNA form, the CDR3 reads TGTGCCAGCAGTTTAGATCGGGGAACCGGGGGGCTGTTTTTT. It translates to CASSLDRGTGGLFF.

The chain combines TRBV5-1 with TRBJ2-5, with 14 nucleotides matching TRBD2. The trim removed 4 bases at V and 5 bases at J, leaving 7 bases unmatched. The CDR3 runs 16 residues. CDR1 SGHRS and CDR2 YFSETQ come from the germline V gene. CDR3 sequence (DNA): TGCGCCAGCAGCCAGGGGACTAGCGGGAGAGTTGAGACCCAGTACTTC. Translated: CASSQGTSGRVETQYF.

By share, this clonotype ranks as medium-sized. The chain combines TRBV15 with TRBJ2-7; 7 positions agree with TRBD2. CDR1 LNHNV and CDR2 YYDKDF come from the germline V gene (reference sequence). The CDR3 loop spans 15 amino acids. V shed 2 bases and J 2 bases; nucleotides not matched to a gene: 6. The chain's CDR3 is CATSRSGLETYEQYF. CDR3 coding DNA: TGTGCCACCAGCAGATCTGGACTAGAGACCTACGAGCAGTACTTC.

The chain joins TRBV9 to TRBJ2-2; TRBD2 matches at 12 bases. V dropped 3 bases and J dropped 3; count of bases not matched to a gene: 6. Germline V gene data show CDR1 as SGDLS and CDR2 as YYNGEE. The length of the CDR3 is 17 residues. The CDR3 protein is CASSATSGGPDTGELFF. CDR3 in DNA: TGTGCCAGCAGCGCTACTAGCGGGGGGCCTGACACCGGGGAGCTGTTTTTT.

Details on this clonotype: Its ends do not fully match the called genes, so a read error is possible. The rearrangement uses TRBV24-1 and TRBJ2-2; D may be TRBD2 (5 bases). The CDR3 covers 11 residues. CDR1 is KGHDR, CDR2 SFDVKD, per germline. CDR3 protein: CATSGSGELVF. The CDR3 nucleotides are TGTGCCACCAGTGGGTCCGGGGAGCTGGTCTTT.

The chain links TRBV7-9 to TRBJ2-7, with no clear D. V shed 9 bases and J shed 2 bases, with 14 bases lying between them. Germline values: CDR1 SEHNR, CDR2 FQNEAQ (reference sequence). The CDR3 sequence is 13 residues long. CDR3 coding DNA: TGTGCCAGTAGCCAGGTCCCTGCCTACGAGCAGTACTTC. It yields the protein CASSQVPAYEQYF.

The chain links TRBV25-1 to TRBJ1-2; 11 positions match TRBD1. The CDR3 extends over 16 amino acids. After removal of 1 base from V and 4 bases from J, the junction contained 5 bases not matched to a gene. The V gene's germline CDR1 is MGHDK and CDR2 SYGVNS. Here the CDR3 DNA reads TGTGCCAGCAGTGAATTAAAGGGGACAGGGGGCTATGGCTACACCTTC. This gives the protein CASSELKGTGGYGYTF.

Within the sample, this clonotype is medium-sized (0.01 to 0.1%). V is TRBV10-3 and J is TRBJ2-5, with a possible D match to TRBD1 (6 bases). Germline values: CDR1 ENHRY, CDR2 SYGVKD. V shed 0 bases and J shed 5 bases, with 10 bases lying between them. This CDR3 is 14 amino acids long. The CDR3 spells CAISESTGGETQYF. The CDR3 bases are TGTGCCATCAGTGAGTCGACAGGCGGGGAGACCCAGTACTTC.

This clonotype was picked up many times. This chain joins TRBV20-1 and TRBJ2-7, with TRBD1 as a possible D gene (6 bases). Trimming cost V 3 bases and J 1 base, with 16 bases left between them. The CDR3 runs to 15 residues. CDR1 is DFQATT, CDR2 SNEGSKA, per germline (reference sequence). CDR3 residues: CSASLSGTISYEQYF. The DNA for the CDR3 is TGCAGTGCTAGCTTATCCGGGACAATTTCCTACGAGCAGTACTTC.

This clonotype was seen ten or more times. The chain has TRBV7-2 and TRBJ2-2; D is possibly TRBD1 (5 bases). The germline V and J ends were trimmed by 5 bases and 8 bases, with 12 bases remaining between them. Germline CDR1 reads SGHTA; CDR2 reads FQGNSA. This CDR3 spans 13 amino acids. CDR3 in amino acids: CASSIGVDGELFF. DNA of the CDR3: TGTGCCAGCAGCATAGGGGTAGATGGGGAGCTGTTTTTT. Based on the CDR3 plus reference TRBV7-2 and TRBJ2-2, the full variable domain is GAGVSQSPSNKVTEKGKDVELRCDPISGHTALYWYRQSLGQGLEFLIYFQGNSAPDKSGLPSDRFSAERTGGSVSTLTIQRTQQEDSAVYLCASSIGVDGELFFGEGSRLTVL.

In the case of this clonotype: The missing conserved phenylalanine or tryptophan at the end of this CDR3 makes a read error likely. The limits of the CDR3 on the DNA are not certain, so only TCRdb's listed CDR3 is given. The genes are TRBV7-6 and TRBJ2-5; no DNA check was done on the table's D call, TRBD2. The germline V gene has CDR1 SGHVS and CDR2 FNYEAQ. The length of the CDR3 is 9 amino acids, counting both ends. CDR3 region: CASSWGLAG.